The source of this T cell receptor (beta chain) is a study of blood T cell repertoires in COVID-19. For the study at large: Spain, Italy and the United States supplied samples that represented acute and convalescent COVID-19. T cells, B-cell-depleted T cells, or PBMCs supplied cDNA or gDNA.

Germline values: CDR1 MDHEN, CDR2 SYDVKM. Trimming removed 7 bases from V and 1 base from J; junction bases left unmatched: 2. The CDR3 is 13 amino acids. In the authors' methods: Reference gene primer amplification in the assay estimated nucleated cell counts. The data were produced by immunoSEQ multiplex PCR, yet TCRdb's version contains in-frame clones alone and is incomplete. The DNA gave D and trimming, while V, J and clone size come from that table. The repertoire holds 150,000 to 200,000 clones, with around three quarters as singletons. The chain couples TRBV28 to TRBJ1-1, with 8 positions matching TRBD1. The source is a man aged 55 to 70 with active or convalescent COVID-19. The source material was peripheral blood. The CDR3: CASMTGANTEAFF. CDR3 DNA: TGTGCCAGCATGACAGGGGCGAACACTGAAGCTTTCTTT.